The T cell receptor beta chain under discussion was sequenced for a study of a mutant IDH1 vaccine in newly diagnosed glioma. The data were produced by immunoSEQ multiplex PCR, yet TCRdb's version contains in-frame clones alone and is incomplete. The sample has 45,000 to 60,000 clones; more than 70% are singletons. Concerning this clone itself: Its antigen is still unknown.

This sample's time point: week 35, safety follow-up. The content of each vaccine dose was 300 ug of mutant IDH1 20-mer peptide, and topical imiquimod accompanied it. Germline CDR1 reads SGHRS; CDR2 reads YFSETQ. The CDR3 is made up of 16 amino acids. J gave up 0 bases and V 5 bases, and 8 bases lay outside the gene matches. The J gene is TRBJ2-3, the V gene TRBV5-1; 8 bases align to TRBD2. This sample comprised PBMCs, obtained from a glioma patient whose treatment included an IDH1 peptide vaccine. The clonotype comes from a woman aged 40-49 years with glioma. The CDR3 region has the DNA TGCGCCAGCAGTTCGCCGGGAGGGCCTAGCACAGATACGCAGTATTTT. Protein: CASSSPGGPSTDTQYF.